What follows are 21 T cell receptor beta chains derived from one specimen sequenced in a study of blood T cell repertoires in COVID-19. Profiling relied on immunoSEQ multiplex PCR, and the TCRdb table lists in-frame clones only, not all of them. The sample carries some 120,000 clones, about 83% recorded once. Sequenced input: peripheral blood. The receptor source for this set is a human donor in a cohort sampled during active COVID-19.

This chain links TRBV13 with TRBJ2-7; 14 bases agree with TRBD2. The germline V gene encodes CDR1 PRHDT and CDR2 FYEKMQ (reference sequence). The V gene end was trimmed by 3 bases and the J gene end by 4 bases; junction bases not matched to a gene: 2. This CDR3 contains 15 residues. The CDR3 protein is CASSLGLAGVYEQYF. CDR3 DNA: TGTGCCAGCAGCTTGGGACTAGCGGGAGTTTACGAGCAGTACTTC.

This chain connects TRBV6-2 or TRBV6-3 to TRBJ2-5, with TRBD2 identical over 8 bases. The junction had 0 bases not matched to a gene; V was cut back by 0 bases and J by 0 bases. The germline gives CDR1 MNHEY, CDR2 SVGEGT. The CDR3 is 15 residues long. As DNA, the CDR3 is TGTGCCAGCAGTTACTCACTAGCGGACCAAGAGACCCAGTACTTC. This gives the protein CASSYSLADQETQYF.

V usage is TRBV20-1 and J usage is TRBJ2-7; possibly TRBD1 for D (6 bases). This CDR3 has 10 residues. CDR1 is DFQATT, CDR2 SNEGSKA, per germline (reference sequence). V was trimmed by 6 bases and J by 10 bases, leaving 13 bases between them. CDR3 in amino acids: CSAGRQAQYF. The CDR3 DNA reads as TGCAGTGCGGGAAGACAGGCCCAGTACTTC.

The rearrangement links TRBV5-1 to TRBJ2-1; D is perhaps TRBD2 (5 bases). Per the germline V gene, CDR1 is SGHRS and CDR2 is YFSETQ. There are 16 residues in the CDR3. V dropped 0 bases and J dropped 5 bases, with 15 bases sitting between them. In nucleotides, the CDR3 is TGCGCCAGCAGCTTGGTTGCAGGAGAGGGAAACAATGAGCAGTTCTTC. As protein: CASSLVAGEGNNEQFF. The full variable domain, in which reference TRBV5-1 and TRBJ2-1 provide the parts outside the CDR3, is KAGVTQTPRYLIKTRGQQVTLSCSPISGHRSVSWYQQTPGQGLQFLFEYFSETQRNKGNFPGRFSGRQFSNSRSEMNVSTLELGDSALYLCASSLVAGEGNNEQFFGPGTRLTVL.

The rearrangement joins TRBV7-8 to TRBJ1-2; 9 bases fit TRBD1. Germline trimming cut 5 bases from V and 8 bases from J; bases unmatched to any gene: 15. The CDR3 runs 16 residues. Per the germline V gene, CDR1 is SGHVS and CDR2 is FQNEAQ. The CDR3 protein is CASSRQRQRTGDGYTF. For the CDR3, the DNA is TGTGCCAGCAGCCGCCAAAGACAGCGGACAGGGGACGGCTACACCTTC.

J is TRBJ2-1 and V is TRBV7-2; D gene unclear. CDR1 is SGHTA, CDR2 FQGNSA, per germline. Trimming took 3 bases from V and 2 from J, leaving 11 bases between them. This CDR3 has 15 amino acids. CDR3 sequence reads: CASSFQSGTYNEQFF. DNA for the CDR3: TGTGCCAGCAGCTTCCAGTCAGGAACCTACAATGAGCAGTTCTTC.

J is TRBJ1-4 and V is TRBV7-8; 11 bases align to TRBD1. Germline V gene lookup returns CDR1 SGHVS and CDR2 FQNEAQ. The CDR3 is 17 amino acids. V shed 6 bases, J shed 0 bases, and the junction held 6 bases outside the gene matches. The CDR3 region has the DNA TGTGCCAGCAGGCCGGGACAGGGGGGGGCAACTAATGAAAAACTGTTTTTT. This encodes CASRPGQGGATNEKLFF.

The genes are TRBV18 and TRBJ2-3, with TRBD2 identical over 7 bases. This CDR3 has 15 amino acids. Trimming took 0 bases from V and 4 from J; bases not matched to a gene: 4. Germline V gene sequence: CDR1 KGHSH, CDR2 LQKENI. The DNA for the CDR3 is TGTGCCAGCTCACCACCGGGAGGGAGGCCAGATACGCAGTATTTT. Its protein product is CASSPPGGRPDTQYF. The full variable domain, in which reference TRBV18 and TRBJ2-3 provide the parts outside the CDR3, is NAGVMQNPRHLVRRRGQEARLRCSPMKGHSHVYWYRQLPEEGLKFMVYLQKENIIDESGMPKERFSAEFPKEGPSILRIQQVVRGDSAAYFCASSPPGGRPDTQYFGPGTRLTVL.

This chain joins TRBV24-1 and TRBJ2-3, with a possible D match to TRBD1 (5 bases). V was clipped by 4 bases and J by 0 bases, with 13 bases between them. This CDR3 is 16 amino acids long. Per germline, CDR1 KGHDR and CDR2 SFDVKD. The CDR3 DNA follows: TGTGCCACCAGTGACCCCGCCAGGGCCAGCACAGATACGCAGTATTTT. Translating it yields CATSDPARASTDTQYF.

The V gene is TRBV19, the J gene TRBJ2-1; 11 bases align to TRBD2. The CDR3 consists of 20 residues. V dropped 3 bases and J dropped 0; count of bases not matched to a gene: 13. Germline assignment: CDR1 LNHDA and CDR2 SQIVND (reference sequence). The DNA for the CDR3 is TGTGCCAGTAGTATTCAGTTAGGACTAGCGGGTGCCTTCTCCTACAATGAGCAGTTCTTC. It is translated as CASSIQLGLAGAFSYNEQFF.

CDR3 region: CASSAQGAAEAFF. CDR3 DNA sequence: TGTGCCAGCAGTGCACAGGGGGCGGCTGAAGCTTTCTTT. This chain uses TRBV2 with TRBJ1-1; 9 positions match TRBD1. V lost 4 bases and J lost 6; bases outside the gene matches: 3. The CDR3 totals 13 residues. The V gene's germline CDR1 is SNHLY and CDR2 FYNNEI.

J is TRBJ2-5 and V is TRBV5-6, with D uncertain. V was cut by 3 bases and J by 2 bases, with 2 bases left in between. From germline, CDR1 is SGHDT and CDR2 YYEEEE. The CDR3 is 11 residues long. In DNA form, the CDR3 reads TGTGCCAGCAGCTCACAAGAGACCCAGTACTTC. Residues: CASSSQETQYF.

This clone turned up a few times. The J gene is TRBJ1-5, the V gene TRBV27; TRBD1 agrees at 8 bases. V lost 6 bases and J lost 5; bases outside the gene matches: 6. The germline CDR1 and CDR2 sequences are MNHEY and SMNVEV (reference sequence). The CDR3 runs to 14 residues. CDR3 DNA sequence: TGTGCCAGCAGAGTGACAGGGGTTTATCAGCCCCAGCATTTT. Its translation is CASRVTGVYQPQHF.

This rearrangement joins TRBV2 to TRBJ2-3, with D possibly TRBD1 on 6 matching bases. Germline V gene sequence: CDR1 SNHLY, CDR2 FYNNEI. V was cut by 6 bases and J by 3 bases, with 19 bases left in between. CDR3 length equals 16 residues. In DNA, the CDR3 is TGTGCCAGCAGCGAAACACAGGGATACGGGACAGATACGCAGTATTTT. Translating it yields CASSETQGYGTDTQYF. The complete variable domain, with remaining parts taken from reference TRBV2 and TRBJ2-3, reads EPEVTQTPSHQVTQMGQEVILRCVPISNHLYFYWYRQILGQKVEFLVSFYNNEISEKSEIFDDQFSVERPDGSNFTLKIRSTKLEDSAMYFCASSETQGYGTDTQYFGPGTRLTVL.

The chain combines TRBV6-4 with TRBJ2-2; TRBD2 matches at 9 bases. Trimming at V came to 2 bases and at J to 7 bases, leaving 5 bases not matched to a gene. The CDR3 is 15 residues long. Germline values: CDR1 MRHNA, CDR2 SNTAGT. CDR3 sequence: CASSDDPSGVGELFF. The CDR3 DNA sequence: TGTGCCAGCAGTGACGATCCTAGCGGGGTCGGGGAGCTGTTTTTT.

This clone was detected many times. This chain connects TRBV7-3 to TRBJ2-3; D might be TRBD1 (6 bases). Trimming pared 5 bases from V and 2 bases from J, leaving 11 bases between. Germline CDR1 reads SGHTA; CDR2 reads FQGTGA. The CDR3 is made up of 14 amino acids. In DNA form, the CDR3 reads TGTGCCAGCAGCCTAGGACAGCTCACAGATACGCAGTATTTT. This translates into CASSLGQLTDTQYF.

V is TRBV3-1 (or the pseudogene TRBV3-2) and J is TRBJ2-7; D is unclear. The V and J ends lost 4 bases and 6 bases respectively, with 16 bases between them. CDR1 is LGHDT and CDR2 is YNNKEL in the germline V gene (reference sequence). This CDR3 spans 14 amino acids. CDR3 DNA: TGTGCCAGCAGCCGTCACCCAACCCCCGGCGAGCAGTACTTC. It codes for CASSRHPTPGEQYF.

The chain has TRBV5-1 and TRBJ2-7; 7 nucleotides agree with TRBD2. Germline loops: CDR1 SGHRS, CDR2 YFSETQ. J lost 4 bases, V lost 3 bases, and 7 bases had no gene match. This CDR3 comprises 14 residues. CDR3 region: CASSYGGSWYEQYF. The CDR3 nucleotides are TGCGCCAGCAGCTACGGCGGGAGCTGGTACGAGCAGTACTTC.

The chain joins TRBV10-3 to TRBJ2-7; 10 bases match TRBD1. V was clipped by 2 bases and J by 3 bases; unmatched bases: 4. The CDR3 is 15 residues long. Looked up from germline, CDR1 is ENHRY and CDR2 is SYGVKD. DNA of the CDR3: TGTGCCATCAGTGAGGGGGGACAGGGGAGCTACGAGCAGTACTTC. It codes for CAISEGGQGSYEQYF.

The chain uses TRBV7-8 and TRBJ2-1, with TRBD1 identical over 9 bases. CDR1 and CDR2 (germline): SGHVS, FQNEAQ. V lost 6 bases to trimming and J lost 7 bases; unmatched junction nucleotides: 7. The CDR3 totals 14 residues. The CDR3 DNA is TGTGCCAGCAGAGACAGGGGGTCGAAAAATGAGCAGTTCTTC. Protein product: CASRDRGSKNEQFF.

This clone has only a few counts. The CDR3 nucleotides read TGTGCCACCAACGGACAGGGTACCGGGGAGCTGTTTTTT. Its protein product is CATNGQGTGELFF. The V call is TRBV24-1, the J call TRBJ2-2; TRBD1 matches at 8 bases. The CDR3 runs 13 residues. V lost 8 bases to trimming and J lost 5 bases; unmatched junction nucleotides: 3. The germline V gene has CDR1 KGHDR and CDR2 SFDVKD.